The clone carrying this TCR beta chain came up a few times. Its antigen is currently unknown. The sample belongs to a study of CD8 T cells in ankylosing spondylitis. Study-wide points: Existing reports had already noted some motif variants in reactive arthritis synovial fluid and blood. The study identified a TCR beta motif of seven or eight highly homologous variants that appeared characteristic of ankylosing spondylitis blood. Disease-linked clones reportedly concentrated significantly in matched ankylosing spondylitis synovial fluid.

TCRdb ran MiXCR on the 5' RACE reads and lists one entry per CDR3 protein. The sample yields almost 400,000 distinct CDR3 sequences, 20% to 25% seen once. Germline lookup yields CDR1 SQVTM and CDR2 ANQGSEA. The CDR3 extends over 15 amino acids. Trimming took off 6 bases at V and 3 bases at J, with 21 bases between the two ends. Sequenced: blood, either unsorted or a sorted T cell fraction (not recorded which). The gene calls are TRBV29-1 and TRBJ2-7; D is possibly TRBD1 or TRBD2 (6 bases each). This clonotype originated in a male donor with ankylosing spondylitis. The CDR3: CSVTGEKGGLYEQYF. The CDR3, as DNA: TGCAGCGTGACAGGAGAAAAAGGGGGGCTCTACGAGCAGTACTTC.